This is a list of T cell receptor beta chains from one sample in a study of blood T cells in healthy people across ages. TCRdb passed the 5' RACE reads through MiXCR, listing each CDR3 protein once. The sample has approximately 810,000 distinct CDR3 sequences, less than 35% seen once; the top ten hold roughly a sixth. The sample consisted of blood. The receptors shown here come from a woman older than 75 in good health. Both conserved end residues are part of each CDR3. Fields, in order: D gene, V gene, clone size, J gene, CDR3 protein, CDR3 DNA. The D gene is left open where the match is weak. Some rows mark clone size as missing; the rest say once, few, many or name a class of expanded clone.

.	TRBV12-3/TRBV12-4	.	TRBJ2-3	CASSFRQVATDTQYF	TGTGCCAGCAGTTTTAGACAGGTGGCCACAGATACGCAGTATTTT
.	TRBV6-5	many	TRBJ2-1	CASTNYDRNEQFF	TGTGCCAGCACCAATTACGATAGGAATGAGCAGTTCTTC
.	TRBV20-1	many	TRBJ2-5	CSALRETQYF	TGCAGTGCTTTGCGGGAGACCCAGTACTTC
.	TRBV7-2	many	TRBJ2-7	CASSPSGRGGLSYEQYF	TGTGCCAGCAGCCCCTCAGGAAGGGGGGGGTTATCATACGAGCAGTACTTC
TRBD2	TRBV20-1	many	TRBJ2-1	CSARAPTRTSEQFF	TGCAGTGCTAGAGCCCCGACTAGGACTAGTGAGCAGTTCTTC
.	TRBV14	.	TRBJ2-3	CASSCWRDADTQYF	TGTGCCAGCAGCTGCTGGCGAGACGCAGATACGCAGTATTTT
TRBD1	TRBV24-1	many	TRBJ2-1	CATSAAGGTYEQFF	TGTGCCACCAGTGCGGCAGGGGGCACGTATGAGCAGTTCTTC
.	TRBV7-2	many	TRBJ2-3	CASSLRPTQYF	TGTGCCAGCAGCTTAAGACCTACGCAGTATTTT
TRBD1	TRBV6-6	.	TRBJ2-7	CASSYSGQSSYEQYF	TGTGCCAGCAGTTACTCGGGACAGAGCTCCTACGAGCAGTACTTC
.	TRBV12-3/TRBV12-4	.	TRBJ2-3	CASRPQADMEYF	TGTGCCAGCAGACCGCAAGCAGATATGGAGTATTTT
.	TRBV6-2/TRBV6-3	.	TRBJ2-7	CASSRTATGYEQYF	TGTGCCAGCTCCCGGACAGCGACAGGCTACGAGCAGTACTTC
TRBD2	TRBV13	.	TRBJ2-1	CASSWRTSGPYDEQFF	TGTGCCAGCAGCTGGCGGACTAGCGGGCCCTATGATGAGCAGTTCTTC
.	TRBV30	many	TRBJ2-1	CAWQSQYNEQFF	TGTGCCTGGCAGTCCCAGTACAATGAGCAGTTCTTC
TRBD2	TRBV7-2	once	TRBJ2-1	CASSLLAGDTFF	TGTGCCAGCAGCCTACTAGCGGGAGATACGTTCTTC
.	TRBV7-2	.	TRBJ2-3	CASSLPTRLTQYF	TGTGCCAGCAGCTTACCGACTAGACTCACGCAGTATTTT
.	TRBV12-3/TRBV12-4	.	TRBJ2-1	CAGSFGRYNEQFF	TGTGCCGGCAGTTTTGGACGATACAATGAGCAGTTCTTC
TRBD1	TRBV7-2	many	TRBJ2-1	CASSLSGQIYNEQFF	TGTGCCAGCAGCTTATCGGGACAGATCTACAATGAGCAGTTCTTC
.	TRBV12-3/TRBV12-4	many	TRBJ1-5	CASSGDTHSNQPQHF	TGTGCCAGCAGTGGGGACACCCATAGCAATCAGCCCCAGCATTTT
TRBD1	TRBV7-9	many	TRBJ2-5	CASSTQGAHRETQYF	TGTGCCAGCAGCACTCAGGGGGCGCATCGAGAGACCCAGTACTTC
.	TRBV20-1	few	TRBJ2-4	CSAHIDLAKNIQYF	TGCAGTGCCCACATAGACCTAGCCAAAAACATTCAGTACTTC
TRBD1	TRBV2	many	TRBJ2-3	CASSRLLTGRTDTQYF	TGTGCCAGCAGCCGTCTCTTGACAGGGCGTACAGATACGCAGTATTTT
.	TRBV20-1	.	TRBJ2-7	CSATPGTGLPYEQYF	TGCAGTGCTACCCCCGGAACAGGGCTGCCCTACGAGCAGTACTTC
.	TRBV5-1	many	TRBJ1-2	CASSFALQGGYTF	TGCGCCAGCAGCTTTGCCCTCCAGGGCGGCTACACCTTC
.	TRBV7-3	.	TRBJ2-1	CASSFRGNDEQFF	TGTGCCAGCAGCTTTCGGGGTAACGATGAGCAGTTCTTC
TRBD2	TRBV20-1	few	TRBJ2-1	CSASGGRASLGEQFF	TGCAGTGCTAGTGGCGGGAGGGCCTCATTGGGTGAGCAGTTCTTC
.	TRBV7-2	many	TRBJ2-1	CASSPGVGRNNEQFF	TGTGCCAGCAGCCCGGGAGTGGGCAGAAACAATGAGCAGTTCTTC
.	TRBV6-5	few	TRBJ1-2	CASRQPDKIYGYTF	TGTGCCAGCAGACAACCAGACAAGATATATGGCTACACCTTC
TRBD1	TRBV5-1	.	TRBJ2-7	CASSRPGQGYNEQYF	TGCGCCAGCAGCCGCCCGGGACAGGGGTACAATGAGCAGTACTTC
TRBD2	TRBV6-1	many	TRBJ2-1	CASSQSYLAGGRGEQFF	TGTGCCAGCAGTCAGTCCTATCTAGCGGGGGGCCGCGGTGAGCAGTTCTTC
.	TRBV7-2	many	TRBJ1-2	CASSPSIGRSGYTF	TGTGCCAGCAGCCCCTCGATAGGGCGGTCCGGCTACACCTTC
.	TRBV7-9	.	TRBJ1-1	CASSLVGGVDTEAFF	TGTGCCAGCAGCTTAGTGGGCGGGGTGGACACTGAAGCTTTCTTT
.	TRBV7-9	many	TRBJ1-2	CASSLQHYGYTF	TGTGCCAGCAGCTTACAGCACTATGGCTACACCTTC
TRBD2	TRBV20-1	many	TRBJ2-5	CSAREAAGGVGFETQYF	TGCAGTGCTAGAGAAGCAGCGGGGGGAGTAGGTTTTGAGACCCAGTACTTC
.	TRBV7-9	many	TRBJ2-7	CASSLSTHEQYF	TGTGCCAGCAGCTTAAGTACCCACGAGCAGTACTTC
TRBD1	TRBV7-2	many	TRBJ2-7	CASSDGGTGPYEQYF	TGTGCCAGCAGCGACGGGGGGACAGGGCCCTACGAGCAGTACTTC
TRBD1	TRBV11-2	few	TRBJ2-2	CASGSPGQRINTGELFF	TGTGCCAGCGGATCTCCGGGACAGCGAATTAACACCGGGGAGCTGTTTTTT
.	TRBV3-1	.	TRBJ2-2	CASSRVSTGELFF	TGTGCCAGCAGCCGCGTTTCAACCGGGGAGCTGTTTTTT
.	TRBV2	.	TRBJ2-1	CASLRDSGIGEQFF	TGTGCCAGCCTCAGGGATTCGGGAATAGGTGAGCAGTTCTTC
.	TRBV9	.	TRBJ2-7	CASSVGGVGDYEQYF	TGTGCCAGCAGCGTAGGGGGGGTGGGAGACTACGAGCAGTACTTC
TRBD2	TRBV5-1	many	TRBJ2-7	CASSLGPGLAGGSYEQYF	TGCGCCAGCAGCTTGGGCCCGGGACTAGCGGGGGGGTCCTACGAGCAGTACTTC
TRBD1	TRBV20-1	few	TRBJ1-4	CSTGQGATNEKLFF	TGCAGTACCGGACAGGGGGCAACTAATGAAAAACTGTTTTTT
.	TRBV29-1	many	TRBJ1-1	CSVDIQVNTEAFF	TGCAGCGTTGATATACAAGTGAACACTGAAGCTTTCTTT
.	TRBV7-2	.	TRBJ2-3	CASSWLGDTQYF	TGTGCCAGCAGCTGGTTGGGAGATACGCAGTATTTT
.	TRBV30	many	TRBJ1-2	CAWSVQRVNYGYTF	TGTGCCTGGAGTGTACAAAGGGTCAACTATGGCTACACCTTC
.	TRBV7-2	many	TRBJ2-3	CASSLVGTQQDTQYF	TGTGCCAGCAGCTTAGTTGGGACCCAGCAGGATACGCAGTATTTT
.	TRBV14	many	TRBJ2-1	CASSQRPSYNEQFF	TGTGCCAGCAGCCAGCGCCCCTCCTACAATGAGCAGTTCTTC
TRBD2	TRBV7-2	.	TRBJ2-5	CASSLSLAVADEQYF	TGTGCCAGCAGCTTATCTCTAGCGGTGGCAGATGAGCAGTACTTC
TRBD2	TRBV20-1	many	TRBJ2-5	CSMKSGEIQERTQYF	TGCAGTATGAAAAGCGGGGAAATCCAAGAGAGGACCCAGTACTTC
.	TRBV10-3	many	TRBJ1-2	CAISEDPTGSTSYGYTF	TGTGCCATCAGTGAGGATCCGACAGGTTCGACAAGCTATGGCTACACCTTC
.	TRBV24-1	many	TRBJ2-1	CATSWYNEQFF	TGTGCCACCAGTTGGTACAATGAGCAGTTCTTC
.	TRBV7-8	many	TRBJ2-7	CASSLMDSAYEQYF	TGTGCCAGCAGCTTAATGGACAGCGCCTACGAGCAGTACTTC
.	TRBV7-2	many	TRBJ2-1	CASSPDGGDYNEQFF	TGTGCCAGCAGCCCCGATGGGGGCGACTACAATGAGCAGTTCTTC
TRBD2	TRBV12-3/TRBV12-4	many	TRBJ2-1	CASTLSPGGGYNEQFF	TGTGCCAGCACTCTTTCCCCAGGCGGGGGCTACAATGAGCAGTTCTTC
.	TRBV4-1	few	TRBJ2-2	CASSQVPSVTTGELFF	TGCGCCAGCAGCCAAGTCCCTAGCGTTACCACCGGGGAGCTGTTTTTT
TRBD2	TRBV20-1	.	TRBJ2-7	CSTGTSGSQYF	TGCAGTACGGGGACTAGCGGGAGTCAGTACTTC
.	TRBV6-5	.	TRBJ1-1	CASSSDLLGNTEAFF	TGTGCCAGCAGTTCGGACCTACTAGGTAACACTGAAGCTTTCTTT